This T cell receptor (beta chain) was recorded in a study of blood T cells in healthy people across ages. Alongside a J-beta primer mix, a sample-barcoded 5' primer served in a second PCR lasting roughly 6 to 12 cycles. From the 5' RACE reads, TCRdb called clonotypes with MiXCR, one entry per CDR3 protein. The sample holds around 1.5 million distinct CDR3 sequences, approximately 59% seen once. This CDR3 is built from 14 residues. Germline lookup yields CDR1 MNHEY and CDR2 SMNVEV (reference sequence). Healthy Caucasian individuals from Russia aged about 6 to 90 were enrolled as donors. The sequencing sample was made of blood. The TCR originated in a man between 18 and 29 years old in good health. The genes are TRBV27 and TRBJ2-5, with D possibly matching TRBD1 (5 bases). The J call may be in error: the DNA end matches TRBJ2-7 better. CDR3 protein: CASSHPGNQYEQYF. In DNA, the CDR3 is TGTGCCAGCAGTCACCCAGGGAATCAGTACGAGCAGTACTTC.